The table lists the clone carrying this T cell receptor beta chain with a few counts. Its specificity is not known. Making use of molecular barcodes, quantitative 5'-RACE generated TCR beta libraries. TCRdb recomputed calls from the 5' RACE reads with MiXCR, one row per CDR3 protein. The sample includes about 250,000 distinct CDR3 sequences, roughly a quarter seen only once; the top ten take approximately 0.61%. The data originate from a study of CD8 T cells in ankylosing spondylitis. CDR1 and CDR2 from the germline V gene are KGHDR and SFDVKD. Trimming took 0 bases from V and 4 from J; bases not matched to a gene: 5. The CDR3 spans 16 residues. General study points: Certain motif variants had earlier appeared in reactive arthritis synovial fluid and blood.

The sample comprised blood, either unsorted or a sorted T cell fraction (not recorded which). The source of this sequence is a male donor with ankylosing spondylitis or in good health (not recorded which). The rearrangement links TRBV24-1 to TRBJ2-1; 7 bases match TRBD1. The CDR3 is CATSDLAGTAYNEQFF. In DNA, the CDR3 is TGTGCCACCAGTGATTTGGCCGGGACAGCGTACAATGAGCAGTTCTTC.